This record concerns one TCR beta chain sequence. Its target antigen remains unknown. No per-base quality is available; no much larger clone lies one base away. The data originate from a study of blood T cell repertoires in COVID-19 (dated by TCRdb to the early 2020s). Study-wide context: Samples from collaborators originated in the United States, Italy and Spain and spanned both the acute and convalescent phases of COVID-19. The material from the prospective study consisted of cDNA or gDNA derived from T cells, B-cell-depleted T cells, or PBMCs. A freely available public database, intended as a resource for researchers studying the immune response to SARS-CoV-2, is where the repertoires were released. The sample metadata nearly always contained a de-identified subject ID, COVID-19 status, age in years and sex. Deeply sampled blood TCRbeta repertoires from subjects exposed to, actively infected with, or recovered from COVID-19 were included in the dataset. HLA class I and class II types, where available, came from metadata supplied by the sample provider rather than from assay-based typing. The samples were drawn from two sources: the first 160 participants of the ongoing ImmuneRACE study, and about 1,300 subjects contributed by 6 global collaborators. General conclusions and limits of the study: How much clinical and demographic metadata was included differed by source and by participant, and the metadata was provided uncurated.

TCRbeta CDR3 regions were amplified from genomic DNA using the immunoSEQ Assay, a bias-controlled multiplex PCR. As for the authors' bioinformatics: The number of nucleated cells in each sample was estimated from the amplification of reference gene primers within the assay. To quantify the absolute abundance of each unique TCRbeta CDR3 rearrangement, sequence reads were collapsed and filtered. For each sample, productive Simpson clonality was calculated by taking the square root of Simpson's diversity index across productive rearrangements. TCRdb obtained this table from immuneACCESS and retained in-frame rearrangements with V and J assigned. These tables miss some clones; where compared with another copy, unresolved V genes account for less than half of the shortfall, and the remainder is unexplained. The V and J calls and clone size are taken from that table; D and trimming were inferred from the DNA. The table for this sample lists approximately 200,000 clones; about 86% of them were counted only once. The ten largest clones represent roughly 4.5% of the sample.

In the prospective study, participants were about 18 to 95 years old, resided in 20 to 30 geographic areas of the United States, and were enrolled through a virtual design. Cohort assignment in the prospective study relied on participant-reported clinical history from a screening survey and a study questionnaire. A participant counted as exposed if, within 2 weeks of entering the study, that participant had been in contact with someone who had a PCR-confirmed or clinician-diagnosed COVID-19 case. Mobile phlebotomists in the prospective study collected whole blood, serum and a nasopharyngeal or oropharyngeal swab from every participant. Over a 2-month period, participants in the prospective study had the option of providing additional blood draws and questionnaires. Prospective study blood samples were shipped either frozen or at room temperature before DNA extraction. CDR1 KGHDR and CDR2 SFDVKD are derived from the germline V gene. Including cysteine and phenylalanine, the CDR3 has 15 amino acids. Only CDR3 DNA remains: 45 bases, in frame from the first base. V loses 3 bases, J loses 8 bases, and the germline ends lie 16 bases apart.

The sequence joins TRBV24-1 to TRBJ1-5, with a weak D call of TRBD1 (5 bases match). Sequencing was performed on PBMCs or T cells enriched from blood (not recorded which). This receptor was taken from a woman in her twenties or thirties who had been exposed to COVID-19. CDR3 loop: CATSDEGSGGKPQHF. The DNA sequence is as follows: TGTGCCACCAGTGATGAGGGGTCGGGGGGGAAGCCCCAGCATTTT.